The 13 T cell receptor beta chains presented below share a single source sample, sequenced in a study of T cell responses to AZD1222 COVID-19 vaccine. The table came from immunoSEQ multiplex PCR; TCRdb's copy has only in-frame clones and leaves some out. The sample carries approximately 26,000 clones, around 90% recorded once. Material: peripheral blood, obtained 28 days after the second AZD1222 dose. These receptors originate from an adult who received the AZD1222 COVID-19 vaccine.

The V and J genes are TRBV29-1 and TRBJ2-7; 12 bases agree with TRBD1. Germline CDR1 and CDR2: SQVTM and ANQGSEA. The CDR3 has 13 residues. V was pared by 5 bases and J by 5 bases, with 4 bases of the junction left unmatched. This CDR3 is CSVPGQGAHEQYF. The CDR3 nucleotides read TGCAGCGTTCCGGGACAGGGGGCTCACGAGCAGTACTTC.

The rearrangement links TRBV7-7 to TRBJ1-3, with D uncertain. Trimming took off 6 bases at V and 0 bases at J, with 21 bases between the two ends. CDR1 is SSHAT, CDR2 FNYEAQ, per germline (reference sequence). CDR3 length equals 18 residues. CDR3 loop: CASSFPHTPLSSGNTIYF. In nucleotides, the CDR3 is TGTGCCAGCAGTTTTCCGCACACCCCCCTCTCCTCTGGAAACACCATATATTTT.

The chain links TRBV5-4 to TRBJ1-2, with D possibly matching TRBD1 (5 bases). Germline loops: CDR1 SGHNT, CDR2 YYREEE (reference sequence). V lost 3 bases and J lost 7, with 7 bases in between. CDR3 length: 11 residues. CDR3 protein: CASSSQGGYTF. The CDR3 DNA sequence: TGTGCCAGCAGCTCGCAGGGTGGCTACACCTTC.

This clone showed up just once. V and J are TRBV6-5 and TRBJ2-3; D is uncertain. This CDR3 has 14 residues. The ends were cut back, 2 bases at V and 4 bases at J, with 10 bases in the middle. Germline V lookup: CDR1 MNHEY, CDR2 SVGAGI. DNA for the CDR3: TGTGCCAGCAGTTACCGTTCGCTGGCAGATACGCAGTATTTT. Translated: CASSYRSLADTQYF.

The V call is TRBV7-9, the J call TRBJ1-6; the match to TRBD1 covers 7 bases. Germline V gene data show CDR1 as SEHNR and CDR2 as FQNEAQ (reference sequence). After removal of 1 base from V and 8 bases from J, the junction contained 2 bases not matched to a gene. This CDR3 comprises 14 residues. CDR3 bases: TGTGCCAGCAGCTTAGAACAGGGGTATTCACCCCTCCACTTT. Translating it yields CASSLEQGYSPLHF.

The chain carries TRBV7-9 and TRBJ2-7; possibly TRBD1 or TRBD2 for D (5 bases each). Germline values: CDR1 SEHNR, CDR2 FQNEAQ (reference sequence). V lost 5 bases, J lost 0 bases, and 11 bases lay in between. The CDR3 length is 14 residues. The CDR3 DNA sequence: TGTGCCAGCAGCGGGGACCGATACTCCTACGAGCAGTACTTC. It encodes CASSGDRYSYEQYF.

The gene calls are TRBV5-4 and TRBJ1-2; no clear D. Germline V gene lookup returns CDR1 SGHNT and CDR2 YYREEE (reference sequence). Trimming left V 4 bases short and J 8 bases short, with 18 bases between. The CDR3 contains 14 residues. CDR3 in DNA: TGTGCCAGCAGCCCCCCGGAGGGTACGTCGGGCTACACCTTC. Its protein product is CASSPPEGTSGYTF.

CDR3 nucleotide sequence: TGTGCCAGCGAAACCCCAGACAGGTACAATGAGCAGTTCTTC. It encodes CASETPDRYNEQFF. The chain has TRBV28 and TRBJ2-1, with a weak D call TRBD1 (6 bases). Between the trimmed V and J ends, which lost 8 bases and 4 bases, there was a span of 15 bases. Germline CDR1 reads MDHEN; CDR2 reads SYDVKM. The CDR3 runs to 14 residues.

This clone was seen a few times. CDR3 loop: CATSRGGQGGTEAFF. CDR3 DNA sequence: TGTGCCACCAGCAGAGGGGGACAGGGAGGCACTGAAGCTTTCTTT. V is TRBV15 and J is TRBJ1-1; TRBD1 aligns across 9 bases. Germline CDR1 and CDR2: LNHNV and YYDKDF (reference sequence). CDR3 length: 15 amino acids. V was pared by 1 base and J by 4 bases, with 4 bases of the junction left unmatched.

V usage is TRBV7-9 and J usage is TRBJ2-7; D ambiguous. CDR3 length equals 14 residues. The V end was cut by 5 bases, the J end by 2 bases, with 13 bases between. CDR1 is SEHNR, CDR2 FQNEAQ, per germline (reference sequence). Here the CDR3 DNA reads TGTGCCAGCAGCAGTAATGGGTCCCCCTACGAGCAGTACTTC. Translating gives CASSSNGSPYEQYF.

The chain has TRBV5-6 and TRBJ1-2, with a tentative D call TRBD1 (5 bases). This CDR3 contains 15 residues. The ends were cut back, 0 bases at V and 4 bases at J, with 13 bases in the middle. From germline, CDR1 is SGHDT and CDR2 YYEEEE. CDR3 protein: CASSLANPGRYGYTF. The CDR3, as DNA: TGTGCCAGCAGCTTGGCCAACCCGGGGCGCTATGGCTACACCTTC.

This chain uses TRBV5-4 with TRBJ1-1, with 9 bases that match TRBD1. Germline lookup yields CDR1 SGHNT and CDR2 YYREEE (reference sequence). The CDR3 runs to 15 residues. J was trimmed by 11 bases and V by 4 bases; bases with no gene match: 15. The chain's CDR3 is CASSPTSWTGEDAFF. DNA for the CDR3: TGTGCCAGCAGCCCGACCTCCTGGACAGGGGAGGACGCTTTCTTT.

This clone was counted a single time. The chain joins TRBV14 to TRBJ2-3; the D gene is possibly TRBD2 (5 bases). From germline, CDR1 is SGHDN and CDR2 FVKESK. V lost 0 bases and J 0 bases, leaving 13 bases between the germline ends. There are 17 residues in the CDR3. CDR3 in amino acids: CASSQEGSAPSTDTQYF. The CDR3 coding sequence is TGTGCCAGCAGCCAAGAAGGGAGCGCCCCTAGCACAGATACGCAGTATTTT.